This is a list of T cell receptor beta chains from one sample in a study of T cell responses to AZD1222 COVID-19 vaccine. Generated by immunoSEQ multiplex PCR, the TCRdb table keeps only in-frame clones and is missing some. The table shows 120,000 to 150,000 clones, with 90% to 95% occurring only once. The material was peripheral blood, obtained on day 0 of AZD1222 vaccination. The source is an adult in good health. Both conserved end residues are part of each CDR3. D genes are given only for firm matches. Part of the rows lack a size; the others show once, few, many or a class for expanded clones.

v_call: TRBV25-1
clone_size: -
j_call: TRBJ2-1
d_call: TRBD1
cdr3_aa: CASSDWDRGGEQFF
cdr3_nt: TGTGCCAGCAGTGACTGGGACAGGGGAGGAGAGCAGTTCTTC

v_call: TRBV2
clone_size: -
j_call: TRBJ1-5
d_call: -
cdr3_aa: CASSGAQWGRNQPQHF
cdr3_nt: TGTGCCAGCAGTGGTGCGCAGTGGGGGCGGAATCAGCCCCAGCATTTT

v_call: TRBV14
clone_size: -
j_call: TRBJ2-7
d_call: -
cdr3_aa: CASSGFSGVKYEQYF
cdr3_nt: TGTGCCAGCAGCGGATTCTCGGGAGTAAAATACGAGCAGTACTTC

v_call: TRBV6-2/TRBV6-3
clone_size: -
j_call: TRBJ2-7
d_call: TRBD1
cdr3_aa: CASSYKRGQVIYEQYF
cdr3_nt: TGTGCCAGCAGTTACAAAAGGGGACAGGTGATCTACGAGCAGTACTTC

v_call: TRBV9
clone_size: once
j_call: TRBJ1-2
d_call: -
cdr3_aa: CASSVEPGYGYTF
cdr3_nt: TGTGCCAGCAGCGTGGAGCCGGGGTATGGCTACACCTTC

v_call: TRBV7-8
clone_size: -
j_call: TRBJ1-3
d_call: -
cdr3_aa: CASSLYQKVSGNTIYF
cdr3_nt: TGTGCCAGCAGCTTATACCAGAAAGTCTCTGGAAACACCATATATTTT

v_call: TRBV10-3
clone_size: -
j_call: TRBJ2-7
d_call: TRBD2
cdr3_aa: CAISARAGGSYEQYF
cdr3_nt: TGTGCCATCAGCGCCCGGGCGGGGGGCTCCTACGAGCAGTACTTC

v_call: TRBV7-9
clone_size: -
j_call: TRBJ1-1
d_call: TRBD1
cdr3_aa: CASSLPRDRVEAFF
cdr3_nt: TGTGCCAGCAGCTTACCCCGGGACAGGGTTGAAGCTTTCTTT

v_call: TRBV4-3
clone_size: -
j_call: TRBJ1-3
d_call: TRBD1
cdr3_aa: CASSQLTGTGNTIYF
cdr3_nt: TGCGCCAGCAGCCAACTGACAGGGACTGGAAACACCATATATTTT

v_call: TRBV20-1
clone_size: -
j_call: TRBJ1-4
d_call: TRBD1
cdr3_aa: CSASRGLNNEKLFF
cdr3_nt: TGCAGTGCTAGTAGGGGGCTGAATAATGAAAAACTGTTTTTT

v_call: TRBV2
clone_size: -
j_call: TRBJ1-5
d_call: -
cdr3_aa: CASSERTDSNQPQHF
cdr3_nt: TGTGCCAGCAGTGAAAGGACGGATAGCAATCAGCCCCAGCATTTT

v_call: TRBV29-1
clone_size: -
j_call: TRBJ1-1
d_call: -
cdr3_aa: CSVEEAGGGTEAFF
cdr3_nt: TGCAGCGTTGAAGAGGCAGGCGGCGGCACTGAAGCTTTCTTT

v_call: TRBV7-2
clone_size: -
j_call: TRBJ2-1
d_call: -
cdr3_aa: CASSFRRFEQFF
cdr3_nt: TGTGCCAGCAGCTTTAGGAGATTTGAGCAGTTCTTC

v_call: TRBV19
clone_size: -
j_call: TRBJ2-5
d_call: -
cdr3_aa: CASSIGGLVQETQYF
cdr3_nt: TGTGCCAGTAGTATCGGCGGGTTGGTCCAAGAGACCCAGTACTTC

v_call: TRBV9
clone_size: -
j_call: TRBJ2-5
d_call: -
cdr3_aa: CASSVDGYVQETQYF
cdr3_nt: TGTGCCAGCAGCGTAGATGGCTACGTCCAAGAGACCCAGTACTTC

v_call: TRBV10-3
clone_size: -
j_call: TRBJ2-2
d_call: TRBD2
cdr3_aa: CAISVGASGNPAGELFF
cdr3_nt: TGTGCCATCAGTGTCGGGGCTAGCGGGAACCCGGCCGGGGAGCTGTTTTTT

v_call: TRBV2
clone_size: -
j_call: TRBJ1-2
d_call: -
cdr3_aa: CASKPGTIYGYTF
cdr3_nt: TGTGCCAGCAAACCCGGGACAATCTATGGCTACACCTTC

v_call: TRBV7-6
clone_size: -
j_call: TRBJ2-5
d_call: -
cdr3_aa: CASSHPGTEIQETQYF
cdr3_nt: TGTGCCAGCAGCCATCCGGGGACCGAAATACAAGAGACCCAGTACTTC

v_call: TRBV19
clone_size: medium-sized
j_call: TRBJ2-3
d_call: -
cdr3_aa: CASSPGNPTDTQYF
cdr3_nt: TGTGCCAGTAGCCCCGGGAACCCCACAGATACGCAGTATTTT

v_call: TRBV13
clone_size: -
j_call: TRBJ2-6
d_call: -
cdr3_aa: CASRGGYYSGANVLTF
cdr3_nt: TGTGCCAGCAGGGGTGGTTACTACTCTGGGGCCAACGTCCTGACTTTC

v_call: TRBV18
clone_size: -
j_call: TRBJ1-5
d_call: -
cdr3_aa: CASSPGADRNQPQHF
cdr3_nt: TGTGCCAGCTCACCGGGGGCGGACAGAAATCAGCCCCAGCATTTT

v_call: TRBV4-3
clone_size: -
j_call: TRBJ2-1
d_call: TRBD2
cdr3_aa: CASSQDGLADNEQFF
cdr3_nt: TGCGCCAGCAGCCAAGATGGACTAGCGGACAATGAGCAGTTCTTC

v_call: TRBV9
clone_size: -
j_call: TRBJ1-6
d_call: -
cdr3_aa: CASSGGGYNSPLHF
cdr3_nt: TGTGCCAGCAGTGGGGGAGGGTATAATTCACCCCTCCACTTT

v_call: TRBV6-5
clone_size: -
j_call: TRBJ2-7
d_call: -
cdr3_aa: CASSPQGLLLYEQYF
cdr3_nt: TGTGCCAGCAGTCCGCAGGGGCTACTACTCTACGAGCAGTACTTC

v_call: TRBV6-5
clone_size: -
j_call: TRBJ1-5
d_call: TRBD1
cdr3_aa: CASRHRGDQPQHF
cdr3_nt: TGTGCCAGCAGGCACAGGGGCGACCAGCCCCAGCATTTT

v_call: TRBV5-3
clone_size: -
j_call: TRBJ1-5
d_call: -
cdr3_aa: CARSSTGMGQPQHF
cdr3_nt: TGTGCCAGAAGCTCCACAGGGATGGGCCAGCCCCAGCATTTT

v_call: TRBV5-1
clone_size: once
j_call: TRBJ2-7
d_call: TRBD1
cdr3_aa: CASSGDRGLSYEQYF
cdr3_nt: TGCGCCAGCAGCGGGGACAGGGGACTTTCCTACGAGCAGTACTTC

v_call: TRBV14
clone_size: -
j_call: TRBJ2-1
d_call: TRBD1
cdr3_aa: CASRDGDRGVGNEQFF
cdr3_nt: TGTGCCAGCAGAGATGGGGACAGGGGAGTTGGCAATGAGCAGTTCTTC

v_call: TRBV6-2/TRBV6-3
clone_size: -
j_call: TRBJ1-4
d_call: -
cdr3_aa: CASSSRSGPATGEKLFF
cdr3_nt: TGTGCCAGCAGTTCCCGCTCCGGGCCCGCAACAGGTGAAAAACTGTTTTTT

v_call: TRBV6-6
clone_size: -
j_call: TRBJ1-1
d_call: -
cdr3_aa: CASSRSVAFF
cdr3_nt: TGTGCCAGCAGTCGATCGGTAGCTTTCTTT

v_call: TRBV10-3
clone_size: -
j_call: TRBJ1-3
d_call: -
cdr3_aa: CAISGDQGFLNTIYF
cdr3_nt: TGTGCCATCAGTGGGGACCAGGGTTTCTTAAACACCATATATTTT

v_call: TRBV7-2
clone_size: -
j_call: TRBJ2-7
d_call: TRBD2
cdr3_aa: CASSRGSTTYEQYF
cdr3_nt: TGTGCCAGCAGCCGCGGGAGTACCACCTACGAGCAGTACTTC

v_call: TRBV19
clone_size: -
j_call: TRBJ2-4
d_call: TRBD1
cdr3_aa: CASSSTGSKNIQYF
cdr3_nt: TGTGCCAGTAGTTCGACAGGGTCCAAAAACATTCAGTACTTC

v_call: TRBV29-1
clone_size: -
j_call: TRBJ2-2
d_call: -
cdr3_aa: CSAPTLPSGELFF
cdr3_nt: TGCAGCGCACCGACGTTACCCTCTGGGGAGCTGTTTTTT

v_call: TRBV7-8
clone_size: -
j_call: TRBJ1-5
d_call: -
cdr3_aa: CASSPARVGNQPQHF
cdr3_nt: TGTGCCAGCAGCCCAGCCAGGGTGGGCAATCAGCCCCAGCATTTT

v_call: TRBV6-4
clone_size: -
j_call: TRBJ2-1
d_call: TRBD2
cdr3_aa: CAPTEGLAGGSSYNEQFF
cdr3_nt: TGTGCCCCCACCGAAGGACTAGCGGGGGGGAGCTCCTACAATGAGCAGTTCTTC

v_call: TRBV3-1/TRBV3-2
clone_size: -
j_call: TRBJ1-1
d_call: TRBD1
cdr3_aa: CASSQPGTGDTEAFF
cdr3_nt: TGTGCCAGCAGCCAGCCCGGGACAGGGGACACTGAAGCTTTCTTT

v_call: TRBV5-1
clone_size: -
j_call: TRBJ2-7
d_call: TRBD2
cdr3_aa: CASSFTSGAGGPYEQYF
cdr3_nt: TGCGCCAGCAGCTTTACGTCTGGGGCGGGAGGACCATACGAGCAGTACTTC

v_call: TRBV7-9
clone_size: once
j_call: TRBJ2-1
d_call: TRBD2
cdr3_aa: CASSFGTRKVGEQFF
cdr3_nt: TGTGCCAGCAGCTTCGGGACTAGAAAAGTAGGTGAGCAGTTCTTC

v_call: TRBV5-1
clone_size: -
j_call: TRBJ2-7
d_call: TRBD1
cdr3_aa: CASSLEDRDNEQYF
cdr3_nt: TGCGCCAGCAGCTTGGAAGACAGGGACAACGAGCAGTACTTC

v_call: TRBV6-5
clone_size: few
j_call: TRBJ2-1
d_call: -
cdr3_aa: CASSYSLAEQFF
cdr3_nt: TGTGCCAGCAGTTACTCATTAGCTGAGCAGTTCTTC

v_call: TRBV7-2
clone_size: -
j_call: TRBJ1-5
d_call: -
cdr3_aa: CASSLTLGQPQHF
cdr3_nt: TGTGCCAGCAGCTTAACCTTAGGTCAGCCCCAGCATTTT

v_call: TRBV2
clone_size: -
j_call: TRBJ2-2
d_call: TRBD1
cdr3_aa: CASSARQGGTRELFF
cdr3_nt: TGTGCCAGCAGTGCTCGACAGGGGGGCACCCGGGAGCTGTTTTTT

v_call: TRBV9
clone_size: -
j_call: TRBJ2-1
d_call: -
cdr3_aa: CASSVYQGEQFF
cdr3_nt: TGTGCCAGCAGCGTCTACCAGGGTGAGCAGTTCTTC

v_call: TRBV6-6
clone_size: -
j_call: TRBJ2-2
d_call: -
cdr3_aa: CASSYGTGELFF
cdr3_nt: TGTGCCAGCAGTTACGGGACCGGGGAGCTGTTTTTT

v_call: TRBV6-5
clone_size: -
j_call: TRBJ2-1
d_call: TRBD1
cdr3_aa: CASRTGTAYNEQFF
cdr3_nt: TGTGCCAGCAGGACCGGGACAGCCTACAATGAGCAGTTCTTC

v_call: TRBV19
clone_size: -
j_call: TRBJ1-6
d_call: -
cdr3_aa: CASSNTGTLNSPLHF
cdr3_nt: TGTGCCAGTAGTAATACCGGGACCCTTAATTCACCCCTCCACTTT

v_call: TRBV6-5
clone_size: -
j_call: TRBJ2-7
d_call: -
cdr3_aa: CASRRTVDSYEQYF
cdr3_nt: TGTGCCAGCCGAAGGACAGTCGACTCCTACGAGCAGTACTTC

v_call: TRBV5-1
clone_size: -
j_call: TRBJ2-3
d_call: TRBD1
cdr3_aa: CASSRDRGRGDTQYF
cdr3_nt: TGCGCCAGCAGCCGGGACAGGGGGCGAGGAGATACGCAGTATTTT

v_call: TRBV9
clone_size: -
j_call: TRBJ2-7
d_call: -
cdr3_aa: CASSPRTVPREQYF
cdr3_nt: TGTGCCAGCAGCCCCCGGACTGTCCCTAGGGAGCAGTACTTC

v_call: TRBV5-4
clone_size: once
j_call: TRBJ1-2
d_call: -
cdr3_aa: CASSLRGSGYTF
cdr3_nt: TGTGCCAGCAGCTTAAGGGGCTCTGGCTACACCTTC

v_call: TRBV7-8
clone_size: -
j_call: TRBJ2-4
d_call: -
cdr3_aa: CASSSQGSGFAKNIQYF
cdr3_nt: TGTGCCAGCAGCTCCCAGGGAAGCGGGTTTGCTAAAAACATTCAGTACTTC

v_call: TRBV29-1
clone_size: -
j_call: TRBJ1-2
d_call: -
cdr3_aa: CSALPGRGGYTF
cdr3_nt: TGCAGCGCCCTGCCTGGACGGGGTGGCTACACCTTC

v_call: TRBV5-1
clone_size: -
j_call: TRBJ1-3
d_call: -
cdr3_aa: CASSPPGGGSGNTIYF
cdr3_nt: TGCGCCAGCAGCCCGCCGGGCGGGGGCTCTGGAAACACCATATATTTT

v_call: TRBV6-1
clone_size: -
j_call: TRBJ1-3
d_call: TRBD1
cdr3_aa: CASSEVYRGDTIYF
cdr3_nt: TGTGCCAGCAGTGAAGTTTACAGGGGAGACACCATATATTTT

v_call: TRBV7-9
clone_size: -
j_call: TRBJ2-1
d_call: -
cdr3_aa: CASSLAGRINEQFF
cdr3_nt: TGTGCCAGCAGCTTAGCCGGAAGGATAAATGAGCAGTTCTTC

v_call: TRBV7-8
clone_size: once
j_call: TRBJ2-5
d_call: -
cdr3_aa: CANADGRGETQYF
cdr3_nt: TGTGCGAACGCCGACGGACGAGGAGAGACCCAGTACTTC